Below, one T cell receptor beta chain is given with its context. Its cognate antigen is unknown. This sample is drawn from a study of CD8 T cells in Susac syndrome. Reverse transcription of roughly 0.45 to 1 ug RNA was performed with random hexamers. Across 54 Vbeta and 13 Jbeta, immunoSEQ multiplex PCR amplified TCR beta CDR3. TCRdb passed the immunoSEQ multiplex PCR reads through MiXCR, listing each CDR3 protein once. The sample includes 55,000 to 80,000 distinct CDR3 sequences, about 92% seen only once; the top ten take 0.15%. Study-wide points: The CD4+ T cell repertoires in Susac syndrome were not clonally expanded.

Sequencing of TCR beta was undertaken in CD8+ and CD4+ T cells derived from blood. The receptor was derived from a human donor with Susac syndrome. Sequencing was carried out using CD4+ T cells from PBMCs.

CDR3: CASSFSTGPYEQYF. The CDR3 nucleotides are TGTGCCAGCTCATTTTCGACAGGACCCTACGAGCAGTACTTC. V usage is TRBV18 and J usage is TRBJ2-7; possible D gene TRBD1, 6 bases. Germline V gene lookup returns CDR1 KGHSH and CDR2 LQKENI. V lost 5 bases, J lost 2 bases, and 13 bases lay in between. CDR3 length equals 14 residues.